Each of the 26 T cell receptor beta chains below was sequenced from the same sample in a study of control samples from healthy donors and cancer patients. The assay was immunoSEQ multiplex PCR, and TCRdb's table has in-frame clones only and misses some. The sample has roughly 100,000 clones; 80% to 90% are singletons. Sequencing used blood. The receptors shown here come from a man aged 30-40 years in good health.

The J gene is TRBJ2-5, the V gene TRBV4-1; D uncertain. This CDR3 has 16 amino acids. V lost 4 bases, J lost 4 bases, and 19 bases lay in between. The germline V gene has CDR1 MGHRA and CDR2 YSYEKL. The CDR3 coding sequence is TGCGCCAGCAGCCTAGCAACTGCCGGGCCGGCAGAGACCCAGTACTTC. Translated, it gives CASSLATAGPAETQYF.

This clone appeared a single time. The chain recombines TRBV11-2 with TRBJ1-1; D gene ambiguous. Germline loops: CDR1 SGHAT, CDR2 FQNNGV. There are 13 residues in the CDR3. Trimming shortened V by 1 base and J by 3 bases, and 6 bases separated the two germline ends. CDR3 DNA: TGTGCCAGCAGCTTAGCGGAGGACACTGAAGCTTTCTTT. Translation: CASSLAEDTEAFF.

The sample holds one count of this clone. This chain uses TRBV7-2 with TRBJ2-7; 10 nucleotides align to TRBD2. The CDR3 length is 17 residues. The germline V gene encodes CDR1 SGHTA and CDR2 FQGNSA. V lost 3 bases and J lost 3; bases outside the gene matches: 11. DNA of the CDR3: TGTGCCAGCAGCTTCCAAGGGACTAGCGTCGGCATCTACGAGCAGTACTTC. The encoded protein is CASSFQGTSVGIYEQYF.

The chain combines TRBV19 with TRBJ2-7, with 14 positions matching TRBD2. The germline CDR1 and CDR2 sequences are LNHDA and SQIVND (reference sequence). The CDR3 spans 14 residues. J gave up 7 bases and V 5 bases, and 4 bases lay outside the gene matches. The CDR3 region has the DNA TGTGCCAGTAGTCCTAGGACTAGCGGGAGGGAGCAGTACTTC. Its translation: CASSPRTSGREQYF.

The chain uses TRBV28 and TRBJ1-4; weak D call: TRBD1 (6 bases). The CDR3 sequence is 14 residues long. V shed 1 base and J shed 7 bases, with 10 bases lying between them. The germline V gene encodes CDR1 MDHEN and CDR2 SYDVKM. The CDR3 is CASSLLQGGEKLFF. The CDR3 bases are TGTGCCAGCAGTTTATTACAGGGCGGTGAAAAACTGTTTTTT. Full variable domain (missing parts from reference TRBV28 and TRBJ1-4): DVKVTQSSRYLVKRTGEKVFLECVQDMDHENMFWYRQDPGLGLRLIYFSYDVKMKEKGDIPEGYSVSREKKERFSLILESASTNQTSMYLCASSLLQGGEKLFFGSGTQLSVL.

This clone showed up just once. The rearrangement uses TRBV5-1 and TRBJ1-2; perhaps TRBD1 as D (6 bases). The CDR3 sequence is 14 residues long. CDR1 SGHRS and CDR2 YFSETQ come from the germline V gene. V dropped 4 bases and J dropped 1 base, with 11 bases sitting between them. Written as DNA, the CDR3 is TGCGCCAGCAGCCTCCGGACAGATAACTATGGCTACACCTTC. Its translation is CASSLRTDNYGYTF.

The chain combines TRBV24-1 with TRBJ1-2; 8 bases are shared with TRBD1. The CDR3 consists of 14 residues. Germline-derived CDR1 and CDR2 are KGHDR and SFDVKD. Losses at the gene ends were 2 bases for V and 7 bases for J; bases not matched to a gene: 5. The CDR3 region has the DNA TGTGCCACCAGTGATTCCACAGGGGGGTTTGGCTACACCTTC. Its translation is CATSDSTGGFGYTF.

V is TRBV5-6 and J is TRBJ1-6; TRBD1 is a possible D gene (5 bases). CDR1 is SGHDT and CDR2 is YYEEEE in the germline V gene. The CDR3 covers 15 residues. Trimming removed 2 bases from V and 10 bases from J, with 16 bases in between. CDR3 nucleotides: TGTGCCAGCAGCTTTTGGAGGACAAACGGATCACCCCTCCACTTT. Protein product: CASSFWRTNGSPLHF.

The CDR3: CASSQDMDRGKTQYF. CDR3 DNA sequence: TGTGCCAGCAGCCAAGACATGGACAGGGGGAAGACCCAGTACTTC. The V and J genes are TRBV3-1 (or the pseudogene TRBV3-2) and TRBJ2-5, with 10 positions matching TRBD1. The J segment lost 6 bases and the V segment lost 0 bases, leaving 4 bases of the junction unmatched. The CDR3 runs 15 residues. Per germline, CDR1 LGHDT and CDR2 YNNKEL (reference sequence).

The chain joins TRBV24-1 to TRBJ2-1, with a possible D match to TRBD1 (6 bases). V gave up 4 bases and J gave up 7 bases, with 19 bases separating them. The germline V gene has CDR1 KGHDR and CDR2 SFDVKD. There are 16 residues in the CDR3. This CDR3 reads CATSERGHRKGNEQFF. CDR3 in DNA: TGTGCCACCAGTGAACGGGGACACAGGAAGGGGAATGAGCAGTTCTTC.

The rearrangement links TRBV18 to TRBJ2-3; 12 bases map to TRBD2. The CDR3 consists of 17 residues. J lost 0 bases, V lost 1 base, and 2 bases had no gene match. CDR1 and CDR2 (germline): KGHSH, LQKENI. CDR3 sequence: CASSPRGTSGSTDTQYF. Here the CDR3 DNA reads TGTGCCAGCTCACCACGGGGGACTAGCGGGAGCACAGATACGCAGTATTTT.

This clone has just one count. The genes are TRBV7-2 and TRBJ2-3; TRBD2 agrees at 12 bases. After removal of 5 bases from V and 3 bases from J, the junction contained 9 bases not matched to a gene. CDR1 SGHTA and CDR2 FQGNSA come from the germline V gene. This CDR3 has 17 residues. The CDR3 region is CASSPQQTSGSTDTQYF. The CDR3 nucleotides are TGTGCCAGCAGCCCCCAACAGACTAGCGGGAGTACAGATACGCAGTATTTT.

The chain carries TRBV9 and TRBJ1-2; D is ambiguous. Trimming cost V 0 bases and J 4 bases, with 13 bases left between them. Per the germline V gene, CDR1 is SGDLS and CDR2 is YYNGEE. This CDR3 has 15 residues. CDR3 coding DNA: TGTGCCAGCAGCGTAGCCCCCGGGGAGGGCTATGGCTACACCTTC. As protein: CASSVAPGEGYGYTF.

J is TRBJ2-7 and V is TRBV18; D is undetermined. Per the germline V gene, CDR1 is KGHSH and CDR2 is LQKENI. The CDR3 length is 14 residues. V was shortened by 0 bases and J by 5 bases, with 11 bases between the two germline ends. The DNA of the CDR3 is TGTGCCAGCTCACCACCGGTTAGAATGGACGAGCAGTACTTC. Amino acid sequence: CASSPPVRMDEQYF.

This sequence joins TRBV3-1 (or the pseudogene TRBV3-2) and TRBJ2-3; D gene uncertain. The germline V and J ends were trimmed by 3 bases and 2 bases, with 6 bases remaining between them. CDR3 length: 13 residues. Germline V gene lookup returns CDR1 LGHDT and CDR2 YNNKEL (reference sequence). The CDR3 DNA reads TGTGCCAGCAGCCAGGATTTCACAGATACGCAGTATTTT. Encoded protein: CASSQDFTDTQYF.

The V gene is TRBV3-1 (or the pseudogene TRBV3-2), the J gene TRBJ2-6; D is ambiguous. V was clipped by 1 base and J by 0 bases, with 7 bases between them. Germline V gene data show CDR1 as LGHDT and CDR2 as YNNKEL (reference sequence). The CDR3 covers 16 residues. In DNA form, the CDR3 reads TGTGCCAGCAGCCAAGGCGTGGCCTCTGGGGCCAACGTCCTGACTTTC. Translated: CASSQGVASGANVLTF.

The genes are TRBV6-4 and TRBJ2-2; 10 bases are a match to TRBD1. Trimming cost V 4 bases and J 7 bases; bases outside gene matches: 9. CDR1 MRHNA and CDR2 SNTAGT come from the germline V gene. CDR3 length: 16 amino acids. In nucleotides, the CDR3 is TGTGCCAGCAGTGCCATTCCGGACAGGGGGATCGGGGAGCTGTTTTTT. It specifies CASSAIPDRGIGELFF.

V gene TRBV5-5 combines with J gene TRBJ2-5; D is tentatively TRBD1 or TRBD2 (7 bases each). Trimming removed 3 bases at V and 1 base at J, with 13 bases between. The CDR3 sequence is 15 residues long. The germline gives CDR1 SGHKS, CDR2 YYEKEE (reference sequence). CDR3 nucleotides: TGTGCCAGCAGCTGGGGGGGACAGCCCCAAGAGACCCAGTACTTC. Translation: CASSWGGQPQETQYF.

V is TRBV28 and J is TRBJ2-5, with TRBD1 identical over 10 bases. From germline, CDR1 is MDHEN and CDR2 SYDVKM. The V and J ends lost 1 base and 4 bases, in that order; junction bases with no gene match: 6. The CDR3 length is 16 residues. The CDR3: CASSLSVRDRGETQYF. CDR3 coding DNA: TGTGCCAGCAGTTTATCCGTACGGGACAGGGGAGAGACCCAGTACTTC. Complete variable domain (other parts from reference TRBV28 and TRBJ2-5): DVKVTQSSRYLVKRTGEKVFLECVQDMDHENMFWYRQDPGLGLRLIYFSYDVKMKEKGDIPEGYSVSREKKERFSLILESASTNQTSMYLCASSLSVRDRGETQYFGPGTRLLVL.

The rearrangement joins TRBV27 to TRBJ2-1; 7 bases fit TRBD2. The V gene end was trimmed by 3 bases and the J gene end by 3 bases; junction bases not matched to a gene: 8. The germline CDR1 and CDR2 sequences are MNHEY and SMNVEV (reference sequence). The CDR3 is made up of 16 amino acids. CDR3 in DNA: TGTGCCAGCAGTTTTAATGCGGGAGTAGGCTACAATGAGCAGTTCTTC. Translated, it gives CASSFNAGVGYNEQFF.

V and J are TRBV5-1 and TRBJ2-5; 14 nucleotides match TRBD2. Germline V CDR1 and CDR2: SGHRS, YFSETQ. Germline trimming cut 0 bases from V and 5 bases from J; bases unmatched to any gene: 0. The CDR3 consists of 15 residues. The CDR3 is CASSLGLAGGETQYF. The CDR3 nucleotides read TGCGCCAGCAGCTTGGGACTAGCGGGAGGGGAGACCCAGTACTTC.

V is TRBV7-2 and J is TRBJ2-1, with TRBD2 matching over 10 bases. The CDR3 has 19 amino acids. Germline V CDR1 and CDR2: SGHTA, FQGNSA. The ends lost 1 base at V and 1 base at J; junction bases unmatched: 10. The CDR3 reads CASSLEGQLAGGSYNEQFF. For the CDR3, the DNA is TGTGCCAGCAGCTTAGAAGGGCAGTTAGCGGGAGGATCCTACAATGAGCAGTTCTTC.

The CDR3 here is CASSQDKRETQYF. The CDR3 bases are TGCGCCAGCAGCCAAGATAAGCGAGAGACCCAGTACTTC. The chain combines TRBV4-3 with TRBJ2-5; D unresolved. The CDR3 loop spans 13 amino acids. V shed 0 bases and J shed 4 bases, with 6 bases lying between them. Germline CDR1 reads LGHNA; CDR2 reads YSLEER.

This chain uses TRBV4-3 with TRBJ1-1, with D hard to call. V was trimmed by 0 bases and J by 0 bases, leaving 11 bases between them. The CDR3 is 16 amino acids. CDR1 LGHNA and CDR2 YSLEER come from the germline V gene. CDR3 nucleotides: TGCGCCAGCAGCCAAGAGTATCGGCAGCTGAACACTGAAGCTTTCTTT. Protein: CASSQEYRQLNTEAFF.

The chain recombines TRBV9 with TRBJ1-6; tentatively, D is TRBD1 (6 bases). CDR3 length equals 14 residues. CDR1 is SGDLS and CDR2 is YYNGEE in the germline V gene. V was trimmed by 0 bases and J by 6 bases, leaving 7 bases between them. Here the CDR3 reads CASSVGTANSPLHF. For the CDR3, the DNA is TGTGCCAGCAGCGTAGGGACAGCTAATTCACCCCTCCACTTT. The full variable domain, with the rest looked up from reference TRBV9 and TRBJ1-6, is DSGVTQTPKHLITATGQRVTLRCSPRSGDLSVYWYQQSLDQGLQFLIQYYNGEERAKGNILERFSAQQFPDLHSELNLSSLELGDSALYFCASSVGTANSPLHFGNGTRLTVT.

This chain joins TRBV6-5 and TRBJ1-1; D gene ambiguous. Germline CDR1 reads MNHEY; CDR2 reads SVGAGI. V was trimmed by 5 bases and J by 4 bases, leaving 14 bases between them. The CDR3 length is 14 residues. DNA of the CDR3: TGTGCCAGCAGTCATCCCCCCAGGATCACTGAAGCTTTCTTT. Amino acid sequence: CASSHPPRITEAFF.